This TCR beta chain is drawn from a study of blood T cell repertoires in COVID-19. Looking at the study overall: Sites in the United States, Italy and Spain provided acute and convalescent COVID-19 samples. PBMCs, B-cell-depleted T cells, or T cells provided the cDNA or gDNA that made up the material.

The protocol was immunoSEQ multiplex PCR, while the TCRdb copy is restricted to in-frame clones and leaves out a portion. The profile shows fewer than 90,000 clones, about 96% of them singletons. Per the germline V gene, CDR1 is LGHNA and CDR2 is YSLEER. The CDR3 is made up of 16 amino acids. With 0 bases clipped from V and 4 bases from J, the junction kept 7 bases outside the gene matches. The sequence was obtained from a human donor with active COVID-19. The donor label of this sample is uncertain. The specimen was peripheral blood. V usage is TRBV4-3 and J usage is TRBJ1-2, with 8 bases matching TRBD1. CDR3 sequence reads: CASSQDLQGGGYGYTF. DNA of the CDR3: TGCGCCAGCAGCCAAGATCTACAGGGGGGCGGCTATGGCTACACCTTC.